This is a list of T cell receptor beta chains from one sample in a study of cytomegalovirus exposure and HLA in healthy donors. Clones were read by immunoSEQ multiplex PCR, and TCRdb kept only the in-frame ones, dropping some. Of about 88,000 clones detected, around 85% appear once; the ten largest clones hold approximately 3%. The sample was PBMCs. The receptors shown here come from a man aged 30 to 39 in good health and CMV-seronegative. CDR3s leave out the opening cysteine and the closing phenylalanine or tryptophan.

V,J,CDR3
TRBV9,TRBJ1-6,ASSQGQNNSPLH
TRBV7-2,TRBJ1-6,ASSPRVGGLSYNSPLH
TRBV10-3,TRBJ1-6,AISESLQGSSSPLH
TRBV16,TRBJ2-1,ASSPLAGGLLRNEQF
TRBV6-1,TRBJ2-3,ASSEGVAGEPTDTQY
TRBV7-2,TRBJ1-3,ASSSRQVSGNTIY
TRBV2,TRBJ2-5,ASSGPGSSETQY
TRBV2,TRBJ1-2,ASSSGTLNYGYT
TRBV5-8,TRBJ1-2,ASSLVQGGYGYT
TRBV9,TRBJ1-1,ASSNRNTEAF
TRBV9,TRBJ1-1,ASSVAPHSGAEAF
TRBV7-9,TRBJ2-1,ASSQTENNEQF
TRBV4-1,TRBJ1-2,ASRREGFGYGYT
TRBV18,TRBJ1-4,ASSFLNEKLF
TRBV27,TRBJ2-7,ASLNRSTYEQY
TRBV19,TRBJ1-5,ASSIQGIGQPQH
TRBV30,TRBJ1-2,AWSPVVLYGYT
TRBV7-3,TRBJ2-2,ASSSTRENTGELF
TRBV6-1,TRBJ1-5,ASSDRVTQPQH
TRBV4-2,TRBJ1-6,ASSQDGEGNSPLH
TRBV15,TRBJ1-1,ATSSDRVDTEAF
TRBV11-3,TRBJ1-5,ASSAGGDQPQH
TRBV19,TRBJ2-3,ASSQGQGHTDTQY
TRBV6-6,TRBJ1-2,ASSQRQGAPNYGYT
TRBV2,TRBJ1-4,ASNPRAATNEKLF
TRBV30,TRBJ2-1,AWSVLGLAGGYNEQF
TRBV19,TRBJ1-2,ASSPGHSSRVYGYT
TRBV30,TRBJ2-5,AWSVHRGLGTQY
TRBV4-2,TRBJ1-5,ASSQDRQGARQPQH
TRBV7-2,TRBJ2-7,ASSPLAAGEQY
TRBV15,TRBJ1-2,ATSSQLTGETNYGYT
TRBV7-2,TRBJ2-7,ASSSVILQGSEQY
TRBV5-1,TRBJ2-1,ASRSEGTGPYNEQF
TRBV9,TRBJ2-2,ASSVVGGTGELF
TRBV4-3,TRBJ1-1,ASSQDRDRTTEAF
TRBV29-1,TRBJ2-7,SVVRENYEQY
TRBV28,TRBJ1-4,ASSWGQSNEKLF
TRBV7-8,TRBJ1-1,ASSFPQGTTEAF
TRBV19,TRBJ1-2,ASSRQGQLFYGYT
TRBV5-1,TRBJ1-3,ASSPWGNSGNTIY
TRBV28,TRBJ1-5,ASSRGQKNQPQH
TRBV28,TRBJ1-5,ASIGGINQPQH
TRBV27,TRBJ1-1,ASSLSGSSHQAF
TRBV7-9,TRBJ2-1,ASRPTSGGDNEQF
TRBV7-6,TRBJ2-7,ASSLAAGPDYEQY
TRBV2,TRBJ1-6,ASTLGGQNSPLH
TRBV5-8,TRBJ2-3,ASSFGTHDDTQY
TRBV5-1,TRBJ2-3,ASSLHVDTQY
TRBV19,TRBJ1-2,ASSRQEDYGYT
TRBV6-1,TRBJ2-4,ASSERDSNIQY
TRBV18,TRBJ2-1,ASSPDRQNEQF
TRBV2,TRBJ1-5,ASTPDTPAGQPQH
TRBV2,TRBJ1-1,ASRGSGQGDTEAF
TRBV25-1,TRBJ1-3,ASSRGAGNTIY
TRBV19,TRBJ2-6,ASSSPGTGANVLT